The clone carrying this TCR beta chain was detected a few times. Its antigen remains unidentified. MiXCR, applied by TCRdb to the reads, yields one record per CDR3 protein. Among hundreds of thousands of distinct CDR3 sequences listed, around 30% were seen once. The CDR3 has 11 amino acids. V was pared by 3 bases and J by 9 bases, with 6 bases between. Germline V gene lookup returns CDR1 SGHTA and CDR2 FQGNSA. This sample was included in a study of T cell repertoires in cytomegalovirus infection. Whole-study context: Recently identified HLA-C-restricted CMV epitopes were used, and well-studied HLA-B-restricted CMV epitopes were used as well. It was the public TCR beta signatures that indicated both CMV infection and matching HLA type. Findings and caveats of the study: Carriage of CMV together with the relevant HLA was identifiable through cumulative public TCR beta family frequency.

This specimen was cultured PBMCs, taken from culture after CMV antigen stimulation. The clonotype was recovered from a human donor in good health (CMV status not recorded). Some clones in this sample may be carry-over from other donors' samples. The chain combines TRBV7-2 with TRBJ2-1; the D is unclear. The CDR3 nucleotides are TGTGCCAGCAGCTTCGCTCTTGAGCAGTTCTTC. This encodes CASSFALEQFF.